This T cell receptor (beta chain) was sequenced during a study of T cell changes during pregnancy in multiple sclerosis (dated by TCRdb to between 2018 and 2020). Context from the whole study: In women with multiple sclerosis, the researchers looked at how the T cell repertoire shifted as pregnancy progressed.

As encoded in the germline V gene (reference sequence), CDR1 is LNHDA while CDR2 is SQIVND. CDR3 length: 13 amino acids, cysteine to phenylalanine. Only the CDR3 DNA stays, 39 bases, in frame from base 1. The V end loses 9 bases and the J end loses 5 bases, and a stretch of 16 bases separates them. This clone was found a few times. Its antigen remains undetermined. No quality values exist for individual bases; no much larger clone is one base distant. The receptor library was made with the immunoSEQ multiplex PCR assay. TCRdb re-hosts the immuneACCESS table, in-frame sequences only. Its copies lack some clones; in the studies checked, an unresolved V gene accounts for under half of them, and the cause for the rest is not known. Recorded for this sample are about 87,000 clones; roughly 93% of them occurred a single time. The ten largest clones capture about 1.4% of the sample.

The TCR originated in a female donor in good health, enrolled as a control in a pregnancy study. This specimen consisted of peripheral blood, obtained in the third trimester of pregnancy. The chain couples TRBV19 to TRBJ1-1; a confident D gene designation cannot be given. The nucleotide sequence is given as TGTGCCAGCACCCAACCGGGGATGACTGAAGCTTTCTTT. Protein translation: CASTQPGMTEAFF.